This T cell receptor beta chain was identified in a study of blood T cell repertoires in COVID-19. The wider study: PBMCs, B-cell-depleted T cells, or T cells provided the cDNA or gDNA that made up the material.

In germline, CDR1 is SGHDT, CDR2 YYEEEE. This CDR3 region has 13 residues. Trimming cost V 1 base and J 11 bases; bases outside gene matches: 8. TCRdb keeps only in-frame clones here, not all; method: immunoSEQ multiplex PCR. The data contain 80,000 to 95,000 clones, about 85% of them singletons. Sequences were obtained from peripheral blood. The receptor's source is a man aged 80 or over with acute or convalescent COVID-19. The chain has TRBV5-6 and TRBJ1-1; the match to TRBD1 covers 7 bases. For the CDR3, the DNA is TGTGCCAGCAGCTTGAAGACAGGGTTGCGGGCTTTCTTT. It specifies CASSLKTGLRAFF. Drawing the rest from reference TRBV5-6 and TRBJ1-1, the complete variable domain is DAGVTQSPTHLIKTRGQQVTLRCSPKSGHDTVSWYQQALGQGPQFIFQYYEEEERQRGNFPDRFSGHQFPNYSSELNVNALLLGDSALYLCASSLKTGLRAFFGQGTRLTVV.